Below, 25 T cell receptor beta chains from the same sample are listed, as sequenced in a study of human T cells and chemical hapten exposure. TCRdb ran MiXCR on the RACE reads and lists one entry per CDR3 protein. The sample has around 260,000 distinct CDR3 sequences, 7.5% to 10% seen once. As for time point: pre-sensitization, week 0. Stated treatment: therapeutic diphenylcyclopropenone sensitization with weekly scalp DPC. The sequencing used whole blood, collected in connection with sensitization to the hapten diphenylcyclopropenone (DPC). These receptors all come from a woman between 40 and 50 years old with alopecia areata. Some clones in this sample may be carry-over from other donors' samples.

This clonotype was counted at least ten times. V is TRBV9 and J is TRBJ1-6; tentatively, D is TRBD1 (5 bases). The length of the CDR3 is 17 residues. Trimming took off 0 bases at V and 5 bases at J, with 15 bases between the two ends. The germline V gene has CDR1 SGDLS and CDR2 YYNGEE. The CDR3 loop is CASSVDTDRGNNSPLHF. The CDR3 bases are TGTGCCAGCAGCGTAGACACCGACAGAGGGAATAATTCACCCCTCCACTTT.

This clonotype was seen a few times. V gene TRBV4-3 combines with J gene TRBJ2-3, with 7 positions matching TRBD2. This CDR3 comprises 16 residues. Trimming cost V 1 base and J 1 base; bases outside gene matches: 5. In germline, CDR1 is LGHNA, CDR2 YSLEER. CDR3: CASSQGNAGGTDTQYF. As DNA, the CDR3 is TGCGCCAGCAGCCAAGGGAACGCGGGAGGCACAGATACGCAGTATTTT.

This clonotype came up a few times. The DNA of the CDR3 is TGTGCCAGCAGTTACGTCCCGGGGGAAACTGAAGCTTTCTTT. Protein product: CASSYVPGETEAFF. V gene TRBV6-5 combines with J gene TRBJ1-1; a possible D gene is TRBD1 (5 bases). The length of the CDR3 is 14 residues. Trimming shortened V by 2 bases and J by 5 bases, and 12 bases separated the two germline ends. The V gene's germline CDR1 is MNHEY and CDR2 SVGAGI.

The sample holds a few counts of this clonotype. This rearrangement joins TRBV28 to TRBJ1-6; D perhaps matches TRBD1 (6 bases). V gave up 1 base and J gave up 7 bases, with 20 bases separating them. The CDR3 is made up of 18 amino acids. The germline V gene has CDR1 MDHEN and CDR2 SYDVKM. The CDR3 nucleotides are TGTGCCAGCAGTTTATTGAGTGGAACGGGGGCTTCGAATTCACCCCTCCACTTT. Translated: CASSLLSGTGASNSPLHF.

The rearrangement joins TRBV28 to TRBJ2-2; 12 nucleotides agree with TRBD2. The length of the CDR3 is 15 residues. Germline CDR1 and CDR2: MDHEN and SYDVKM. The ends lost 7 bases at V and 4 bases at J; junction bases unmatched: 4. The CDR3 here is CASKLAGGITGELFF. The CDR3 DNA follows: TGTGCCAGCAAACTAGCGGGAGGAATCACCGGGGAGCTGTTTTTT.

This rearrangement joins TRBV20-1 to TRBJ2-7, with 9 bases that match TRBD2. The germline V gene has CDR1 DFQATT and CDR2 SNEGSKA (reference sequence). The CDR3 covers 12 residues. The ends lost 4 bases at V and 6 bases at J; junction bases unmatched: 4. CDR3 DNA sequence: TGCAGTGCTAAGGCGGGGGGGTTCGAGCAGTACTTC. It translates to CSAKAGGFEQYF.

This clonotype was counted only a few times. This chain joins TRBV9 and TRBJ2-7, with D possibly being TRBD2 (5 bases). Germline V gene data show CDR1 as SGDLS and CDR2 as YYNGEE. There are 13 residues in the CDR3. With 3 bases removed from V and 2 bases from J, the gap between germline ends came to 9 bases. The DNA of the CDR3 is TGTGCCAGCAGCGGGAGGCCCCCCTACGAGCAGTACTTC. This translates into CASSGRPPYEQYF.

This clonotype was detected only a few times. The DNA for the CDR3 is TGTGCCAGCAGCGGAGGACTAGCGGGATCCTACAATGAGCAGTTCTTC. Its protein product is CASSGGLAGSYNEQFF. The rearrangement links TRBV9 to TRBJ2-1, with TRBD2 matching 12 bases. J was trimmed by 1 base and V by 3 bases; bases with no gene match: 2. The CDR3 is made up of 16 amino acids. Germline loops: CDR1 SGDLS, CDR2 YYNGEE.

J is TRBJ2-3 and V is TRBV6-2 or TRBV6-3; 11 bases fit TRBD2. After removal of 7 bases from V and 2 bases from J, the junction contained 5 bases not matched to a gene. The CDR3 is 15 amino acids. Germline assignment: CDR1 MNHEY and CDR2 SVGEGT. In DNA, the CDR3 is TGTGCCAGCATAGGGACTAGCGGACCCACAGATACGCAGTATTTT. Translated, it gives CASIGTSGPTDTQYF.

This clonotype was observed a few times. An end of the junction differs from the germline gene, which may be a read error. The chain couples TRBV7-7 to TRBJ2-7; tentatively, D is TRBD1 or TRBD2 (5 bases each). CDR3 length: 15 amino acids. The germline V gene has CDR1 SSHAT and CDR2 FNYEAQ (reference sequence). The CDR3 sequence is CASSEGTAGAYEQYF. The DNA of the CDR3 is TGTGCTAGCAGCGAGGGGACGGCGGGCGCCTACGAGCAGTACTTC.

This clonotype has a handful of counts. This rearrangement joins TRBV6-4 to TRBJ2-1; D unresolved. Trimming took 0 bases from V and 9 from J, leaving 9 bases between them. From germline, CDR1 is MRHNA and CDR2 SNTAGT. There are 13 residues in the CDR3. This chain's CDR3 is CASSDSSTSEQFF. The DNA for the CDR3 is TGTGCCAGCAGTGACTCCTCGACCAGTGAGCAGTTCTTC.

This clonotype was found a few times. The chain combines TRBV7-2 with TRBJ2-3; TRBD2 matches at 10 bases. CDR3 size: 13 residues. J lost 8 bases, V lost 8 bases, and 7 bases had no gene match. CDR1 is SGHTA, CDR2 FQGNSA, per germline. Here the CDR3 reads CASRAGGPGTQYF. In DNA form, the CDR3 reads TGTGCCAGCCGAGCGGGAGGGCCAGGTACGCAGTATTTT.

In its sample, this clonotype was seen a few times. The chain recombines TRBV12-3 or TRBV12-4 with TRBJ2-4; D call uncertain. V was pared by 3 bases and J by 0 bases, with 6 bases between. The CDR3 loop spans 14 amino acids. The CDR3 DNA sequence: TGTGCCAGCAGTTTTAGTACAGCCAAAAACATTCAGTACTTC. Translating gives CASSFSTAKNIQYF.

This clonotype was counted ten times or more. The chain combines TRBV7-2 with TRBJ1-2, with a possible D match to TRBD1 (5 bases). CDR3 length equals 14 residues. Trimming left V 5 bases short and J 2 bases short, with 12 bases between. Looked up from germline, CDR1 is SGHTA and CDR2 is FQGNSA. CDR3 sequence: CASSLSQGNYGYTF. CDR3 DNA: TGTGCCAGCAGCCTGTCGCAGGGAAACTATGGCTACACCTTC.

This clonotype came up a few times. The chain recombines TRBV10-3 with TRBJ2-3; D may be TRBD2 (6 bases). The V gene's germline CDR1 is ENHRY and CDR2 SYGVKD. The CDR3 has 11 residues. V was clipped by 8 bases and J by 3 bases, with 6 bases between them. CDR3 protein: CAIGTTDTQYF. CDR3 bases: TGTGCCATCGGGACTACAGATACGCAGTATTTT.

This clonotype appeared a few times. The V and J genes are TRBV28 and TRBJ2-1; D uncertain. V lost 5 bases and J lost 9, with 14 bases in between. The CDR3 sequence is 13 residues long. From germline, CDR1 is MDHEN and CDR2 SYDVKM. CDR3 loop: CASSPATSLEQFF. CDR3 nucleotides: TGTGCCAGCAGTCCCGCGACTTCTCTTGAGCAGTTCTTC.

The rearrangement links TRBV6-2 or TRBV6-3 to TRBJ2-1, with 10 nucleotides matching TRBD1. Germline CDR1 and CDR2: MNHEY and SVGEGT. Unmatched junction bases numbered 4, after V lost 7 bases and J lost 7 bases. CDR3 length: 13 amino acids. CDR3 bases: TGTGCCAGCAAGGGGACAGGGGAAAATGAGCAGTTCTTC. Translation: CASKGTGENEQFF.

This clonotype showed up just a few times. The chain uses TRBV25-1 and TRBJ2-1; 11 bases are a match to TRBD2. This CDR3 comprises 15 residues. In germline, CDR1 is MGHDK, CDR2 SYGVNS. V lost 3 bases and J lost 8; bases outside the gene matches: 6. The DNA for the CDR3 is TGTGCCAGCAGTGAGAGCGGGACTAGCGGAGATGAGCAGTTCTTC. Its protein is CASSESGTSGDEQFF.

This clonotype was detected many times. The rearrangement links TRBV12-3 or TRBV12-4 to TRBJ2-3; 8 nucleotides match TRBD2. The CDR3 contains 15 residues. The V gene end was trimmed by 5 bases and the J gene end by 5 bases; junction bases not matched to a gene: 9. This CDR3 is CASSPTWREVDTQYF. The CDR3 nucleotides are TGTGCCAGCAGTCCGACCTGGCGGGAGGTAGATACGCAGTATTTT.

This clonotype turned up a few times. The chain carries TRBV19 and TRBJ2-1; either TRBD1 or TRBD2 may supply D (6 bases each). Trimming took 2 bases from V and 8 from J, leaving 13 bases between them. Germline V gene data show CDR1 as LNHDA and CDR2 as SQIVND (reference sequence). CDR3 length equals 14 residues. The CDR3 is CASSIQGRGDEQFF. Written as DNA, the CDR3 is TGTGCCAGTAGTATACAGGGGCGCGGGGATGAGCAGTTCTTC.

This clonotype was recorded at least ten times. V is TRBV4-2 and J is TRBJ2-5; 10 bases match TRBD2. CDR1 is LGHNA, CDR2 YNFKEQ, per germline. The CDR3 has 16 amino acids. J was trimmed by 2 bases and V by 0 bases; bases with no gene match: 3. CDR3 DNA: TGTGCCAGCAGCCAAGAAGCTAGCGGGAGTCAAGAGACCCAGTACTTC. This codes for CASSQEASGSQETQYF.

CDR3 in amino acids: CASSQTTGEQYF. The DNA for the CDR3 is TGTGCCAGCAGCCAGACGACAGGCGAGCAGTACTTC. The genes are TRBV3-1 and TRBJ2-7, with a possible D match to TRBD1 (6 bases). Germline V gene data show CDR1 as LGHDT and CDR2 as YNNKEL (reference sequence). The V end lost 3 bases, the J end lost 6 bases, and 9 bases lay between the germline ends. The CDR3 covers 12 residues.

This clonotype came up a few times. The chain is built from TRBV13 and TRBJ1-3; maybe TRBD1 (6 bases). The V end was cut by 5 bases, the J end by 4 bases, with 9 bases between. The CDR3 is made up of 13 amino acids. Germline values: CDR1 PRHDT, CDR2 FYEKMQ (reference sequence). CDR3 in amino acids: CASSNTGGNTIYF. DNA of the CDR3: TGTGCCAGCAGCAACACAGGGGGAAACACCATATATTTT. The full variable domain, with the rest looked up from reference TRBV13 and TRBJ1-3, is AAGVIQSPRHLIKEKRETATLKCYPIPRHDTVYWYQQGPGQDPQFLISFYEKMQSDKGSIPDRFSAQQFSDYHSELNMSSLELGDSALYFCASSNTGGNTIYFGEGSWLTVV.

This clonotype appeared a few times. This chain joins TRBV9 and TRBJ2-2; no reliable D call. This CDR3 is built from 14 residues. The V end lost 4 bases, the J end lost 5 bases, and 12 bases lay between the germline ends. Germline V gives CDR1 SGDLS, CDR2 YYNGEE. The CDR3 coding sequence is TGTGCCAGCAGCTCCCTCACCGGGACCGGGGAGCTGTTTTTT. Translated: CASSSLTGTGELFF.

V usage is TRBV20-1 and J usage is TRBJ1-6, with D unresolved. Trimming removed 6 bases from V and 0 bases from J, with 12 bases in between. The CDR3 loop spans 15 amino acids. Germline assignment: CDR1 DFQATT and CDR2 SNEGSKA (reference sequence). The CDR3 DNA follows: TGCAGTGCCGTCAGGACGGGCTCCTATAATTCACCCCTCCACTTT. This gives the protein CSAVRTGSYNSPLHF.